Listed below are T cell receptor beta chains from one sample, sequenced in a study of T cell repertoires in cytomegalovirus infection. TCRdb ran MiXCR on the reads and lists one entry per CDR3 protein. Among hundreds of thousands of distinct CDR3 sequences listed, under 20% were seen once. Sequenced: PBMCs. These receptors originate from a human donor in good health (CMV status not recorded). Some clones in this sample may be carry-over from other donors' samples. CDR3s include the opening cysteine and the closing phenylalanine or tryptophan. D genes are given only for firm matches. Only some rows state a clone size, as once, few, many or a class for expanded clones.

clone size: many
D gene: NA
J gene: TRBJ1-1
V gene: TRBV28
CDR3 protein: CASRRTDLNTEAFF
CDR3 DNA: TGTGCCAGCAGACGGACAGATCTAAACACTGAAGCTTTCTTT

clone size: many
D gene: NA
J gene: TRBJ1-2
V gene: TRBV7-2
CDR3 protein: CASRQGPINYGYTF
CDR3 DNA: TGTGCCAGCAGACAGGGTCCCATTAACTATGGCTACACCTTC

clone size: few
D gene: NA
J gene: TRBJ1-2
V gene: TRBV6-5
CDR3 protein: CASSYSRGTRGYTF
CDR3 DNA: TGTGCCAGCAGTTACTCGAGGGGAACGAGGGGCTACACCTTC

clone size: many
D gene: NA
J gene: TRBJ1-4
V gene: TRBV20-1
CDR3 protein: CSARDREGSGKLFF
CDR3 DNA: TGCAGTGCTAGAGATCGGGAAGGGAGCGGAAAACTGTTTTTT

clone size: NA
D gene: TRBD2
J gene: TRBJ2-3
V gene: TRBV10-3
CDR3 protein: CAISESTSGTDTQYF
CDR3 DNA: TGTGCCATCAGTGAGTCGACTAGCGGGACAGATACGCAGTATTTT

clone size: few
D gene: TRBD1
J gene: TRBJ1-5
V gene: TRBV10-1
CDR3 protein: CASSVEGAGSNQPQHF
CDR3 DNA: TGCGCCAGCAGTGTGGAGGGGGCTGGTAGCAATCAGCCCCAGCATTTT

clone size: few
D gene: NA
J gene: TRBJ1-6
V gene: TRBV18
CDR3 protein: CASSPPGTNSPLHF
CDR3 DNA: TGTGCCAGCTCACCCCCCGGGACAAATTCACCCCTCCACTTT

clone size: NA
D gene: NA
J gene: TRBJ2-5
V gene: TRBV4-1
CDR3 protein: CASSPGIVYQETQYF
CDR3 DNA: TGCGCCAGCAGCCCAGGGATCGTATACCAAGAGACCCAGTACTTC

clone size: NA
D gene: TRBD1
J gene: TRBJ1-3
V gene: TRBV7-2
CDR3 protein: CASSIRGDRTIYF
CDR3 DNA: TGTGCCAGCAGCATCCGGGGGGACAGGACCATATATTTT

clone size: many
D gene: TRBD1
J gene: TRBJ1-2
V gene: TRBV20-1
CDR3 protein: CSADQARRQGYGYTF
CDR3 DNA: TGCAGTGCTGATCAGGCTCGTAGACAGGGGTATGGCTACACCTTC

clone size: NA
D gene: NA
J gene: TRBJ2-7
V gene: TRBV7-2
CDR3 protein: CASSLAQDSYEQYF
CDR3 DNA: TGTGCCAGCAGCTTAGCTCAGGACTCCTACGAGCAGTACTTC